These 31 T cell receptor beta chains originate from one sample sequenced in a study of T cells in Graves' hyperthyroidism and ophthalmopathy. Amplified TCR beta CDR3 regions came from RNA transcripts. The study used the HTBI primer set for a first-round RT-PCR of the TCR CDR3. One entry per CDR3 protein, called by TCRdb with MiXCR from the multiplex PCR reads. The table has some 440,000 distinct CDR3 sequences, around 14% seen once; the top ten hold 13% to 15%. The sequenced material came from blood. Source of these receptors: a woman between 18 and 29 years old with Graves' hyperthyroidism.

This clonotype was seen ten or more times. The V call is TRBV20-1, the J call TRBJ2-1; 10 bases fit TRBD2. Germline values: CDR1 DFQATT, CDR2 SNEGSKA (reference sequence). The CDR3 sequence is 15 residues long. V shed 0 bases and J 9 bases; nucleotides not matched to a gene: 8. The CDR3 loop reads CSARERAGGSGEQFF. In nucleotides, the CDR3 is TGCAGTGCTAGAGAAAGAGCGGGAGGGTCGGGTGAGCAGTTCTTC.

This clonotype came up many times. The chain has TRBV9 and TRBJ1-1; D not certain. Per germline, CDR1 SGDLS and CDR2 YYNGEE. The V end lost 0 bases, the J end lost 1 base, and 10 bases lay between the germline ends. This CDR3 contains 15 residues. The CDR3 DNA sequence: TGTGCCAGCAGCGTAGGGGAGAGCGAGAACACTGAAGCTTTCTTT. Protein product: CASSVGESENTEAFF.

The J gene is TRBJ2-5, the V gene TRBV7-9; the match to TRBD2 covers 12 bases. Germline loops: CDR1 SEHNR, CDR2 FQNEAQ (reference sequence). V lost 5 bases, J lost 5 bases, and 12 bases stayed unmatched. The CDR3 contains 17 residues. CDR3 region: CASSLWQTSGRLETQYF. The CDR3 DNA reads as TGTGCCAGCAGCCTGTGGCAGACTAGCGGGAGATTGGAGACCCAGTACTTC. Complete variable domain (other parts from reference TRBV7-9 and TRBJ2-5): DTGVSQNPRHKITKRGQNVTFRCDPISEHNRLYWYRQTLGQGPEFLTYFQNEAQLEKSRLLSDRFSAERPKGSFSTLEIQRTEQGDSAMYLCASSLWQTSGRLETQYFGPGTRLLVL.

There are many counts of this clonotype. The V gene is TRBV3-1, the J gene TRBJ1-1; D unclear. Trimming stripped 1 base from V and 1 base from J, with 10 bases between. The CDR3 length is 15 residues. The V gene's germline CDR1 is LGHDT and CDR2 YNNKEL (reference sequence). CDR3 amino acids: CASSQGMSGNTEAFF. The CDR3 nucleotides are TGTGCCAGCAGCCAAGGGATGTCGGGGAACACTGAAGCTTTCTTT.

There are many counts of this clonotype. V and J are TRBV11-2 and TRBJ1-2; D unresolved. Germline-derived CDR1 and CDR2 are SGHAT and FQNNGV. This CDR3 is built from 16 residues. V was pared by 1 base and J by 4 bases, with 16 bases between. The CDR3 sequence: CASSLGDTPSSYGYTF. The DNA of the CDR3 is TGTGCCAGCAGCTTAGGCGACACACCATCCTCCTATGGCTACACCTTC.

This clonotype was detected ten times or more. This sequence joins TRBV18 and TRBJ2-1; D is uncertain. From germline, CDR1 is KGHSH and CDR2 LQKENI. This CDR3 spans 18 amino acids. The ends were cut back, 2 bases at V and 0 bases at J, with 17 bases in the middle. The CDR3 here is CASSPNPGTESSYNEQFF. The CDR3 DNA sequence: TGTGCCAGCTCACCAAACCCTGGAACAGAGAGCTCCTACAATGAGCAGTTCTTC. The whole variable domain, remainder taken from reference TRBV18 and TRBJ2-1, is NAGVMQNPRHLVRRRGQEARLRCSPMKGHSHVYWYRQLPEEGLKFMVYLQKENIIDESGMPKERFSAEFPKEGPSILRIQQVVRGDSAAYFCASSPNPGTESSYNEQFFGPGTRLTVL.

This clonotype came up many times. V is TRBV7-9 and J is TRBJ2-3, with D tentatively TRBD1 (6 bases). The CDR3 sequence is 15 residues long. Looked up from germline, CDR1 is SEHNR and CDR2 is FQNEAQ (reference sequence). The ends were cut back, 1 base at V and 4 bases at J, with 12 bases in the middle. CDR3 in amino acids: CASSLDGRGPDTQYF. The CDR3 nucleotides are TGTGCCAGCAGCTTAGATGGCAGGGGTCCAGATACGCAGTATTTT. The complete variable domain, with remaining parts taken from reference TRBV7-9 and TRBJ2-3, reads DTGVSQNPRHKITKRGQNVTFRCDPISEHNRLYWYRQTLGQGPEFLTYFQNEAQLEKSRLLSDRFSAERPKGSFSTLEIQRTEQGDSAMYLCASSLDGRGPDTQYFGPGTRLTVL.

This clonotype was seen only a few times. The V gene is TRBV29-1, the J gene TRBJ2-1; D is unclear. There are 14 residues in the CDR3. The germline CDR1 and CDR2 sequences are SQVTM and ANQGSEA. Trimming took off 3 bases at V and 5 bases at J, with 14 bases between the two ends. Here the CDR3 reads CSVDRQRPNNEQFF. CDR3 bases: TGCAGCGTTGATAGGCAGAGACCAAACAATGAGCAGTTCTTC.

J is TRBJ2-1 and V is TRBV18; 9 nucleotides agree with TRBD2. This CDR3 has 18 residues. CDR1 KGHSH and CDR2 LQKENI come from the germline V gene. After removal of 0 bases from V and 3 bases from J, the junction contained 9 bases not matched to a gene. The CDR3 loop reads CASSPPNRLAENYNEQFF. CDR3 bases: TGTGCCAGCTCACCACCGAACCGACTAGCGGAAAACTACAATGAGCAGTTCTTC.

This clonotype turned up a few times. The chain combines TRBV5-1 with TRBJ2-1, with 11 bases fitting TRBD2. Trimming cost V 0 bases and J 3 bases; bases outside gene matches: 5. The CDR3 covers 17 residues. Germline V lookup: CDR1 SGHRS, CDR2 YFSETQ. Here the CDR3 reads CASSLETSGSIYNEQFF. The CDR3, as DNA: TGCGCCAGCAGCTTGGAAACTAGCGGGAGTATCTACAATGAGCAGTTCTTC. Supplemented by reference TRBV5-1 and TRBJ2-1, the full variable domain reads KAGVTQTPRYLIKTRGQQVTLSCSPISGHRSVSWYQQTPGQGLQFLFEYFSETQRNKGNFPGRFSGRQFSNSRSEMNVSTLELGDSALYLCASSLETSGSIYNEQFFGPGTRLTVL.

This clonotype was observed many times. V is TRBV2 and J is TRBJ2-7, with a weak D call TRBD2 (6 bases). Looked up from germline, CDR1 is SNHLY and CDR2 is FYNNEI. The V gene lost 7 bases and the J gene lost 2 bases, with 12 bases spanning the gap. This CDR3 has 13 amino acids. In nucleotides, the CDR3 is TGTGCCAGCACGGCGGGACTTACCTACGAGCAGTACTTC. This translates into CASTAGLTYEQYF.

This clonotype was detected ten times or more. J is TRBJ2-5 and V is TRBV20-1; D assignment may be TRBD1 or TRBD2 (5 bases each). Trimming stripped 3 bases from V and 4 bases from J, with 15 bases between. Germline lookup yields CDR1 DFQATT and CDR2 SNEGSKA (reference sequence). The CDR3 loop spans 14 amino acids. The CDR3 DNA reads as TGCAGTGCTAGGAGGGGTGGGAGAGGAGAGACCCAGTACTTC. As protein: CSARRGGRGETQYF.

Concerning this clonotype: This may arise from a read error, as a much more abundant clone is one base away. CDR3 in amino acids: CASSQGGRRGGQGSEQYF. The DNA for the CDR3 is TGTGCCAGCAGCCAAGGCGGGCGGCGGGGGGGCCAAGGTAGCGAGCAGTACTTC. The genes are TRBV3-1 and TRBJ2-7; TRBD2 matches at 9 bases. CDR3 length: 18 amino acids. With V trimmed by 1 base and J by 6 bases, 16 bases remained unmatched. Germline values: CDR1 LGHDT, CDR2 YNNKEL (reference sequence).

This clonotype was counted only a few times. The rearrangement uses TRBV16 and TRBJ1-1; D call uncertain. The CDR3 spans 15 residues. V gave up 3 bases and J gave up 3 bases, with 14 bases separating them. CDR1 is KGHSY and CDR2 is FQNENV in the germline V gene. In nucleotides, the CDR3 is TGTGCCAGCAGCCAGGTTACCGCACGGCACACTGAAGCTTTCTTT. The encoded protein is CASSQVTARHTEAFF.

The rearrangement joins TRBV15 to TRBJ1-1; D possibly corresponds to TRBD1 (5 bases). The ends were cut back, 1 base at V and 6 bases at J, with 9 bases in the middle. In germline, CDR1 is LNHNV, CDR2 YYDKDF (reference sequence). The CDR3 runs to 13 residues. This chain's CDR3 is CATSRGTIAEAFF. CDR3 sequence (DNA): TGTGCCACCAGCAGAGGGACAATCGCTGAAGCTTTCTTT.

This clonotype was detected ten times or more. The chain couples TRBV12-3 or TRBV12-4 to TRBJ2-2; TRBD1 matches 7 bases. V shed 6 bases, J shed 3 bases, and the junction held 7 bases outside the gene matches. The CDR3 is made up of 15 amino acids. CDR3 in DNA: TGTGCCAGCAGCACGAACAGGGGACACACCGGGGAGCTGTTTTTT. Amino acid sequence: CASSTNRGHTGELFF.

Ten or more counts support this clonotype. The rearrangement joins TRBV11-2 to TRBJ1-1, with D perhaps TRBD1 (5 bases). This CDR3 contains 13 residues. V lost 0 bases and J 10 bases, leaving 12 bases between the germline ends. Looked up from germline, CDR1 is SGHAT and CDR2 is FQNNGV. In DNA form, the CDR3 reads TGTGCCAGCAGCTTAGATCCGGGGCGGGTAGCTTTCTTT. Its protein is CASSLDPGRVAFF.

This clonotype was observed at least ten times. The chain uses TRBV7-6 and TRBJ2-1; 11 bases are a match to TRBD2. Germline lookup yields CDR1 SGHVS and CDR2 FNYEAQ. After removal of 1 base from V and 3 bases from J, the junction contained 5 bases not matched to a gene. This CDR3 region has 17 residues. CDR3: CASSLVAGGPDYNEQFF. CDR3 DNA: TGTGCCAGCAGCTTAGTAGCGGGAGGGCCGGACTACAATGAGCAGTTCTTC.

This clonotype was seen a handful of times. The rearrangement uses TRBV5-1 and TRBJ2-5; a possible D gene is TRBD2 (6 bases). The CDR3 spans 13 residues. V gave up 2 bases and J gave up 2 bases, with 7 bases separating them. The germline V gene has CDR1 SGHRS and CDR2 YFSETQ. CDR3 in amino acids: CASSFGLQETQYF. The DNA of the CDR3 is TGCGCCAGCAGCTTTGGACTACAAGAGACCCAGTACTTC.

This clonotype was counted only a few times. One end of the junction does not line up with germline, which may come from a read error. DNA for the CDR3: TGTGCCAGTAGTATAGTCCTGGAGGTGAACATTGAAGCTTTCTTT. Its protein is CASSIVLEVNIEAFF. The chain joins TRBV19 to TRBJ1-1; D not certain. The CDR3 is made up of 15 amino acids. Germline V lookup: CDR1 LNHDA, CDR2 SQIVND (reference sequence).

The chain uses TRBV9 and TRBJ2-2, with TRBD2 identical over 8 bases. CDR3 length: 15 residues. Germline trimming cut 3 bases from V and 4 bases from J; bases unmatched to any gene: 5. CDR1 and CDR2 from the germline V gene are SGDLS and YYNGEE. CDR3: CASSASGGGTGELFF. The CDR3 DNA reads as TGTGCCAGCAGCGCCAGCGGGGGAGGCACCGGGGAGCTGTTTTTT.

This clonotype was seen at least ten times. V and J are TRBV2 and TRBJ1-2; D gene unclear. V lost 0 bases and J 7 bases, leaving 12 bases between the germline ends. The CDR3 is 14 amino acids. CDR1 and CDR2 from the germline V gene are SNHLY and FYNNEI. The CDR3 here is CASSEAQGFTGYTF. The CDR3 bases are TGTGCCAGCAGTGAAGCGCAAGGGTTTACTGGCTACACCTTC.

The J gene is TRBJ1-2, the V gene TRBV12-3 or TRBV12-4; D uncertain. Between the trimmed V and J ends, which lost 5 bases and 4 bases, there was a span of 20 bases. This CDR3 region has 16 residues. The chain's CDR3 is CASSPATLFTSYGYTF. The CDR3 DNA reads TGTGCCAGCAGTCCGGCGACACTCTTCACGTCCTATGGCTACACCTTC.

This chain joins TRBV6-2 or TRBV6-3 and TRBJ2-6; 10 bases fit TRBD1. Germline V gives CDR1 MNHEY, CDR2 SVGEGT. The V segment lost 3 bases and the J segment 0 bases; nucleotides outside the gene matches: 5. The CDR3 is 18 residues long. CDR3 amino acids: CASSYETGGLSGANVLTF. As DNA, the CDR3 is TGTGCCAGCAGTTATGAGACAGGGGGCCTCTCTGGGGCCAACGTCCTGACTTTC.

Many counts were recorded for this clonotype. The chain has TRBV28 and TRBJ2-7; 7 bases match TRBD1. The J segment lost 6 bases and the V segment lost 6 bases, leaving 11 bases of the junction unmatched. CDR1 MDHEN and CDR2 SYDVKM come from the germline V gene. This CDR3 contains 14 residues. CDR3 loop: CASSPTGDHGEQYF. CDR3 bases: TGTGCCAGCAGCCCCACAGGGGACCATGGCGAGCAGTACTTC. The full variable domain, completed using reference TRBV28 and TRBJ2-7, is DVKVTQSSRYLVKRTGEKVFLECVQDMDHENMFWYRQDPGLGLRLIYFSYDVKMKEKGDIPEGYSVSREKKERFSLILESASTNQTSMYLCASSPTGDHGEQYFGPGTRLTVT.

The rearrangement joins TRBV15 to TRBJ1-4; D remains unclear. The germline V and J ends were trimmed by 2 bases and 8 bases, with 9 bases remaining between them. The CDR3 has 13 amino acids. CDR1 and CDR2 (germline): LNHNV, YYDKDF (reference sequence). CDR3 nucleotides: TGTGCCACCAGCAGACAAAGATGGGAAAAACTGTTTTTT. It translates to CATSRQRWEKLFF.

This clonotype has only a few counts. This sequence joins TRBV19 and TRBJ2-1, with D possibly being TRBD1 (5 bases). Between the trimmed V and J ends, which lost 4 bases and 5 bases, there was a span of 15 bases. Germline V gene data show CDR1 as LNHDA and CDR2 as SQIVND (reference sequence). The CDR3 is 15 residues long. This CDR3 is CASSKAGAFHNEQFF. For the CDR3, the DNA is TGTGCCAGTAGTAAAGCTGGGGCGTTTCACAATGAGCAGTTCTTC.

This clonotype was detected ten times or more. The chain links TRBV5-1 to TRBJ1-2; 7 nucleotides agree with TRBD1. Trimming at V came to 2 bases and at J to 4 bases, leaving 11 bases not matched to a gene. The CDR3 loop spans 16 amino acids. Germline V gene data show CDR1 as SGHRS and CDR2 as YFSETQ. The CDR3 nucleotides are TGCGCCAGCAGCTTAAGCCGGGACAGCCTTTTCTATGGCTACACCTTC. It translates to CASSLSRDSLFYGYTF.

This chain uses TRBV20-1 with TRBJ2-7; the D gene is possibly TRBD2 (6 bases). The CDR3 is made up of 14 amino acids. Per germline, CDR1 DFQATT and CDR2 SNEGSKA (reference sequence). V was shortened by 0 bases and J by 4 bases, with 13 bases between the two germline ends. The CDR3 DNA sequence: TGCAGTGCTAGAGATCAGGAGGGTCCTTACGAGCAGTACTTC. Its translation: CSARDQEGPYEQYF.

This clonotype has a handful of counts. This chain uses TRBV4-1 with TRBJ1-6, with 7 positions matching TRBD1. V shed 2 bases, J shed 6 bases, and the junction held 7 bases outside the gene matches. The CDR3 extends over 16 amino acids. From germline, CDR1 is MGHRA and CDR2 YSYEKL. CDR3 loop: CASSQIQGSVNSPLHF. CDR3 coding DNA: TGCGCCAGCAGCCAAATACAGGGGTCGGTTAATTCACCCCTCCACTTT.

V usage is TRBV13 and J usage is TRBJ2-3; 9 bases are shared with TRBD2. Germline V gene sequence: CDR1 PRHDT, CDR2 FYEKMQ (reference sequence). The junction had 14 bases not matched to a gene; V was cut back by 6 bases and J by 4 bases. CDR3 size: 17 residues. CDR3 region: CASSNRRRGGVADTQYF. The CDR3 DNA reads TGTGCCAGCAGTAATAGAAGGCGGGGGGGCGTAGCAGATACGCAGTATTTT. Full variable domain (remainder filled in from reference TRBV13 and TRBJ2-3): AAGVIQSPRHLIKEKRETATLKCYPIPRHDTVYWYQQGPGQDPQFLISFYEKMQSDKGSIPDRFSAQQFSDYHSELNMSSLELGDSALYFCASSNRRRGGVADTQYFGPGTRLTVL.